The clone carrying this T cell receptor beta chain was counted a few times. No antigen is known for it. This entry belongs to a study of T cells in Graves' hyperthyroidism and ophthalmopathy. Germline V gene sequence: CDR1 DFQATT, CDR2 SNEGSKA (reference sequence). V lost 0 bases, J lost 6 bases, and 8 bases lay in between. This CDR3 comprises 12 residues. Clinical symptoms, serum thyroxine, TRAb, thyroid ultrasound and orbital computed tomography established diagnosis. The PBMCs had their origin in approximately 10 ml of fresh peripheral blood. Study observations and caveats: A 13 V-J signature model discriminated ophthalmopathy versus stable hyperthyroidism.

Amplification of TCR beta CDR3 regions used RNA as the template. First-round RT-PCR with HTBI primers amplified the TCR CDR3 region. TCRdb fed the multiplex PCR reads into MiXCR, producing one record per CDR3 protein. The repertoire consists of about 350,000 distinct CDR3 sequences, with approximately 15% occurring once and the leading ten covering 20% to 25%. The gene calls are TRBV20-1 and TRBJ1-2; no definite D call. Sequenced: blood. This clonotype originated in a woman in her 30s with Graves' hyperthyroidism. CDR3 in amino acids: CSARDRLNGYTF. CDR3 nucleotides: TGCAGTGCTAGAGATCGGCTGAATGGCTACACCTTC.